A selection of T cell receptor beta chains follows, all from one sample in a study of neurological immune-mediated disorders. TCRdb fed the 5' RACE reads into MiXCR, producing one record per CDR3 protein. The data show about 27,000 distinct CDR3 sequences, approximately 21% seen once. Sequencing used PBMCs. These receptors were taken from a woman aged 55-69 years in good health. Each CDR3 is given with its conserved first and last residue. The order of the fields is CDR3 protein, CDR3 DNA, J gene, D gene, clone size, V gene, CDR3 length. A D gene is named only where the DNA matches it firmly. Size is omitted from some rows. Given values are once, few, many or a class for expanded clones.

CDR3aa: CSTRTDSYNEQFF; CDR3nt: TGCAGCACACGGACGGACTCCTACAATGAGCAGTTCTTC; j_gene: TRBJ2-1; d_gene: .; abundance: few; v_gene: TRBV29-1; len: 13
CDR3aa: CASSAGLAGTVTQYF; CDR3nt: TGTGCCAGCAGCGCTGGACTAGCGGGGACGGTTACGCAGTATTTT; j_gene: TRBJ2-3; d_gene: TRBD2; abundance: many; v_gene: TRBV9; len: 15
CDR3aa: CSARSPIGTPLQRGNTIYF; CDR3nt: TGCAGTGCTAGATCCCCGATCGGGACACCCCTTCAACGTGGAAACACCATATATTTT; j_gene: TRBJ1-3; d_gene: .; abundance: .; v_gene: TRBV20-1; len: 19
CDR3aa: CASSLDRHNEQFF; CDR3nt: TGTGCCAGCAGCTTAGATCGGCACAATGAGCAGTTCTTC; j_gene: TRBJ2-1; d_gene: .; abundance: many; v_gene: TRBV11-3; len: 13
CDR3aa: CASSLNMVVGTDTQYF; CDR3nt: TGTGCCAGCAGCTTGAATATGGTGGTGGGCACAGATACGCAGTATTTT; j_gene: TRBJ2-3; d_gene: .; abundance: many; v_gene: TRBV5-5; len: 16
CDR3aa: CSARKRGNTGELFF; CDR3nt: TGCAGTGCTAGAAAACGGGGGAACACCGGGGAGCTGTTTTTT; j_gene: TRBJ2-2; d_gene: .; abundance: many; v_gene: TRBV20-1; len: 14
CDR3aa: CATSRGQTQETQYF; CDR3nt: TGTGCCACCAGCAGAGGACAGACACAAGAGACCCAGTACTTC; j_gene: TRBJ2-5; d_gene: .; abundance: .; v_gene: TRBV15; len: 14
CDR3aa: CSARAGTGGNEQFF; CDR3nt: TGCAGTGCTAGAGCGGGGACAGGGGGCAATGAGCAGTTCTTC; j_gene: TRBJ2-1; d_gene: TRBD1; abundance: .; v_gene: TRBV20-1; len: 14
CDR3aa: CASSSRGGASETQYF; CDR3nt: TGTGCCAGCAGCTCGCGCGGGGGGGCATCGGAGACCCAGTACTTC; j_gene: TRBJ2-5; d_gene: TRBD2; abundance: many; v_gene: TRBV7-9; len: 15
CDR3aa: CASRDREGNYGYTF; CDR3nt: TGCGCCAGCCGGGACAGGGAAGGGAACTATGGCTACACCTTC; j_gene: TRBJ1-2; d_gene: TRBD1; abundance: many; v_gene: TRBV5-1; len: 14
CDR3aa: CSIDGIGEAFF; CDR3nt: TGTTCCATCGACGGGATCGGTGAAGCTTTCTTT; j_gene: TRBJ1-1; d_gene: .; abundance: .; v_gene: TRBV11-3; len: 11
CDR3aa: CATSATGGKPQHF; CDR3nt: TGTGCCACCAGTGCGACAGGGGGTAAACCCCAGCATTTT; j_gene: TRBJ1-5; d_gene: TRBD1; abundance: many; v_gene: TRBV24-1; len: 13
CDR3aa: CASSRWDRGRPGETQYF; CDR3nt: TGTGCCAGCAGTCGTTGGGACAGGGGGCGCCCCGGAGAGACCCAGTACTTC; j_gene: TRBJ2-5; d_gene: TRBD1; abundance: .; v_gene: TRBV5-6; len: 17
CDR3aa: CASSGETEKETQYF; CDR3nt: TGTGCCAGCAGCGGGGAGACAGAGAAAGAGACCCAGTACTTC; j_gene: TRBJ2-5; d_gene: .; abundance: many; v_gene: TRBV5-6; len: 14
CDR3aa: CARSSSRAKNIQDF; CDR3nt: TGTGCCAGGAGCTCAAGCCGTGCCAAAAACATTCAGGACTTC; j_gene: TRBJ2-4; d_gene: .; abundance: .; v_gene: TRBV9; len: 14
CDR3aa: CSAVPYNEQFF; CDR3nt: TGCAGTGCTGTGCCCTACAATGAGCAGTTCTTC; j_gene: TRBJ2-1; d_gene: .; abundance: few; v_gene: TRBV20-1; len: 11
CDR3aa: CSVRKSSYEQYF; CDR3nt: TGCAGCGTTAGGAAAAGCTCCTACGAGCAGTACTTC; j_gene: TRBJ2-7; d_gene: .; abundance: many; v_gene: TRBV29-1; len: 12
CDR3aa: CASGGDRTYEQYF; CDR3nt: TGTGCCAGCGGTGGGGACAGGACCTACGAGCAGTACTTC; j_gene: TRBJ2-7; d_gene: TRBD1; abundance: many; v_gene: TRBV12-3/TRBV12-4; len: 13
CDR3aa: CASSPPIGELFF; CDR3nt: TGTGCCAGCAGCCCCCCCATAGGGGAGCTGTTTTTT; j_gene: TRBJ2-2; d_gene: .; abundance: many; v_gene: TRBV6-6; len: 12
CDR3aa: CASSFSGGEDTQYF; CDR3nt: TGTGCCAGCAGCTTTAGCGGGGGAGAGGATACGCAGTATTTT; j_gene: TRBJ2-3; d_gene: TRBD2; abundance: many; v_gene: TRBV7-2; len: 14